This T cell receptor beta chain was captured by sequencing in a study of control samples from healthy donors and cancer patients. CDR1 SNHLY and CDR2 FYNNEI come from the germline V gene. Unmatched junction bases numbered 7, after V lost 8 bases and J lost 9 bases. The CDR3 totals 12 residues. Sequencing was performed with immunoSEQ multiplex PCR; in TCRdb, only in-frame clones are kept and a portion is missing. The data hold tens of thousands of clones, with around 90% observed a single time. The clonotype was recovered from a man between 60 and 75 years old with head and neck cancer. The source material was PBMCs. This chain uses TRBV2 with TRBJ2-3; 8 bases fit TRBD2. CDR3 sequence (DNA): TGTGCCAGCCTGTCGTCGGGAGGGACGCAGTATTTT. This translates into CASLSSGGTQYF. Together with reference TRBV2 and TRBJ2-3, the CDR3 gives the full variable domain: EPEVTQTPSHQVTQMGQEVILRCVPISNHLYFYWYRQILGQKVEFLVSFYNNEISEKSEIFDDQFSVERPDGSNFTLKIRSTKLEDSAMYFCASLSSGGTQYFGPGTRLTVL.